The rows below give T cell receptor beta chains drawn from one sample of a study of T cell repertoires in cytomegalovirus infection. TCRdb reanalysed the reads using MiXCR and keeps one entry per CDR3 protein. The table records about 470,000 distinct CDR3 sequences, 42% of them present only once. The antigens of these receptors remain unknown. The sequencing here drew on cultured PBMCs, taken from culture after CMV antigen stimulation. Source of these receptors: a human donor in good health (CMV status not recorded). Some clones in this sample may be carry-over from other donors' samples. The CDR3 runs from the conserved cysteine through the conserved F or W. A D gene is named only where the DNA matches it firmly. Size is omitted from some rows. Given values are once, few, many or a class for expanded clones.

TGTGCCAGCAGTTTGGGGGGAGCTTCACCCCTCCACTTT	CASSLGGASPLHF	.	TRBV12-3/TRBV12-4	.	TRBJ1-6
TGTGCCAGCAGCTCCGAGCTGGGGAACACTGAAGCTTTCTTT	CASSSELGNTEAFF	few	TRBV11-1	.	TRBJ1-1
TGTGCCAGCAGCTTAGTCGGGACGGGCACTGAAGCTTTCTTT	CASSLVGTGTEAFF	.	TRBV7-6	.	TRBJ1-1
TGCAGTGCTAGTACAGGGGGAGGGGAGACCCAGTACTTC	CSASTGGGETQYF	.	TRBV20-1	.	TRBJ2-5
TGTGCCATCAGTGAGTCGACAGGGAATAATTCACCCCTCCACTTT	CAISESTGNNSPLHF	.	TRBV10-3	TRBD1	TRBJ1-6
TGTGCCAGCACCTCGGGTGGAGGGGCAGGTGAAAAACTGTTTTTT	CASTSGGGAGEKLFF	few	TRBV7-6	.	TRBJ1-4
TGTGCCAGCAGCTTAAGGAGGGCTCCAACTAATGAAAAACTGTTTTTT	CASSLRRAPTNEKLFF	.	TRBV7-6	.	TRBJ1-4
TGTGCCAGCAGCTTAGACCGGGACATCCCGTACGAGCAGTACTTC	CASSLDRDIPYEQYF	.	TRBV11-2	.	TRBJ2-7
TGTGCCAGCAGCCCAGACAGGGTGGTCACTGAAGCTTTCTTT	CASSPDRVVTEAFF	many	TRBV7-2	TRBD1	TRBJ1-1
TGTGCCAGCAGTTCAATTTCACAGGGGGCGGTGGGCTATGGCTACACCTTC	CASSSISQGAVGYGYTF	.	TRBV27	TRBD1	TRBJ1-2
TGCGCCAGCAGCCAAGAACGAACTATCCTGTCCTACGAGCAGTACTTC	CASSQERTILSYEQYF	few	TRBV4-3	.	TRBJ2-7
TGTGCCAGCAGACTGGACAGGGTCCAGCCCCAGCATTTT	CASRLDRVQPQHF	.	TRBV12-3/TRBV12-4	TRBD1	TRBJ1-5